The next 29 T cell receptor beta chains were all read from a single sample in a study of siplizumab effects on memory and regulatory T cells. The table came from immunoSEQ multiplex PCR; TCRdb's copy has only in-frame clones and leaves some out. Among 100,000 or so clones, around 92% were seen once, and the ten largest hold about 0.15%. The sequenced sample consisted of CD4+ T cells sorted from blood. Receptors originate from a human donor in good health.

V usage is TRBV18 and J usage is TRBJ1-4; D is ambiguous. The CDR3 covers 18 residues. V was pared by 4 bases and J by 0 bases, with 18 bases between. Germline CDR1 is KGHSH and CDR2 is LQKENI. CDR3 loop: CASSLLSDPTATNEKLFF. CDR3 sequence (DNA): TGTGCCAGCTCACTCCTCTCGGACCCCACCGCAACTAATGAAAAACTGTTTTTT.

The V call is TRBV12-1, the J call TRBJ1-2. TRBV12-1 is marked as a pseudogene. The CDR3 is 17 amino acids. CDR3 nucleotide sequence: TGTGCCAGCAGCTTTGCGATAGATGGGGGTGGCTCCTATGGCTACACCTTC. It yields the protein CASSFAIDGGGSYGYTF.

The V gene is TRBV6-5, the J gene TRBJ1-1; D remains ambiguous. CDR1 is MNHEY, CDR2 SVGAGI, per germline. The V end was cut by 0 bases, the J end by 1 base, with 9 bases between. The CDR3 extends over 15 amino acids. The CDR3 bases are TGTGCCAGCAGTTACTCTTTCCGGGGGAACACTGAAGCTTTCTTT. Amino acids: CASSYSFRGNTEAFF.

The V call is TRBV9, the J call TRBJ2-3; D ambiguous. The germline CDR1 and CDR2 sequences are SGDLS and YYNGEE. V was shortened by 4 bases and J by 6 bases, with 12 bases between the two germline ends. The CDR3 covers 13 residues. The CDR3 is CASSSQKEDTQYF. For the CDR3, the DNA is TGTGCCAGCAGCTCCCAGAAAGAGGATACGCAGTATTTT.

The gene calls are TRBV7-9 and TRBJ2-7; no firm D call. The V end lost 5 bases, the J end lost 6 bases, and 20 bases lay between the germline ends. This CDR3 spans 15 amino acids. Germline lookup yields CDR1 SEHNR and CDR2 FQNEAQ (reference sequence). CDR3 protein: CASSPWANFFPEQYF. In DNA, the CDR3 is TGTGCCAGCAGCCCTTGGGCAAACTTCTTTCCCGAGCAGTACTTC.

As DNA, the CDR3 is TGCGCCAGCAGCCAAGAGACAGGGATCAGGGGGAACAATGAGCAGTTCTTC. As protein: CASSQETGIRGNNEQFF. The chain joins TRBV5-1 to TRBJ2-1; 7 nucleotides match TRBD1. This CDR3 has 17 amino acids. Germline V gene data show CDR1 as SGHRS and CDR2 as YFSETQ. After removal of 4 bases from V and 5 bases from J, the junction contained 15 bases not matched to a gene.

The V and J genes are TRBV19 and TRBJ2-7; possible D gene TRBD2, 5 bases. The length of the CDR3 is 13 residues. V lost 6 bases and J 3 bases, leaving 12 bases between the germline ends. The germline V gene has CDR1 LNHDA and CDR2 SQIVND (reference sequence). CDR3 residues: CASSGSGRYEQYF. In nucleotides, the CDR3 is TGTGCCAGTAGCGGCAGCGGACGCTACGAGCAGTACTTC.

The V call is TRBV7-2, the J call TRBJ2-7; 10 positions match TRBD2. This CDR3 spans 15 amino acids. CDR1 and CDR2 (germline): SGHTA, FQGNSA. Trimming cost V 4 bases and J 2 bases; bases outside gene matches: 5. CDR3 loop: CASSSSGGLTYEQYF. The CDR3 DNA sequence: TGTGCCAGCAGCTCTAGCGGGGGCCTGACCTACGAGCAGTACTTC. The full variable domain, its missing parts supplied by reference TRBV7-2 and TRBJ2-7, is GAGVSQSPSNKVTEKGKDVELRCDPISGHTALYWYRQSLGQGLEFLIYFQGNSAPDKSGLPSDRFSAERTGGSVSTLTIQRTQQEDSAVYLCASSSSGGLTYEQYFGPGTRLTVT.

The V gene is TRBV7-2, the J gene TRBJ2-5, with D perhaps matching TRBD2 (5 bases). V was pared by 5 bases and J by 2 bases, with 18 bases between. This CDR3 spans 16 amino acids. CDR1 and CDR2 (germline): SGHTA, FQGNSA. CDR3 coding DNA: TGTGCCAGCAGCGAGATCGATCGAGGGTCGCAAGAGACCCAGTACTTC. This codes for CASSEIDRGSQETQYF.

V usage is TRBV29-1 and J usage is TRBJ2-1, with a weak D call TRBD2 (6 bases). The CDR3 loop spans 14 amino acids. The germline CDR1 and CDR2 sequences are SQVTM and ANQGSEA. V lost 6 bases and J 3 bases, leaving 15 bases between the germline ends. CDR3 coding DNA: TGCAGCGTCGCCCAGGGAGGTGTCTACAATGAGCAGTTCTTC. Its translation is CSVAQGGVYNEQFF.

The rearrangement uses TRBV4-1 and TRBJ1-5, with D perhaps matching TRBD1 (6 bases). V was clipped by 4 bases and J by 5 bases, with 15 bases between them. CDR3 length: 15 residues. The V gene's germline CDR1 is MGHRA and CDR2 YSYEKL. Here the CDR3 reads CASSLKDRIDQPQHF. Written as DNA, the CDR3 is TGCGCCAGCAGCCTAAAGGACAGAATCGATCAGCCCCAGCATTTT.

V and J are TRBV5-3 and TRBJ1-1; D gene uncertain. TRBV5-3 falls under the ORF class, with uncertain function. Trimming stripped 7 bases from V and 2 bases from J, with 3 bases between. The CDR3 contains 10 residues. The chain's CDR3 is CARFNTEAFF. The CDR3 DNA reads TGTGCCAGATTTAACACTGAAGCTTTCTTT.

J is TRBJ2-5 and V is TRBV12-5, with D uncertain. The CDR3 runs 12 residues. Between the trimmed V and J ends, which lost 5 bases and 2 bases, there was a span of 6 bases. Germline loops: CDR1 LGHNT, CDR2 FRNRAP. CDR3 sequence reads: CASGPPQETQYF. The CDR3 nucleotides read TGTGCTAGTGGTCCGCCACAAGAGACCCAGTACTTC.

This sequence joins TRBV7-8 and TRBJ2-4; TRBD2 aligns across 9 bases. The CDR3 covers 18 residues. The germline V gene encodes CDR1 SGHVS and CDR2 FQNEAQ. V lost 5 bases and J lost 1; bases outside the gene matches: 12. CDR3 residues: CASSTLPSGALAKNIQYF. The CDR3 DNA is TGTGCCAGCAGCACACTGCCTAGCGGGGCACTCGCCAAAAACATTCAGTACTTC.

V and J are TRBV30 and TRBJ1-2; TRBD1 matches at 7 bases. This CDR3 is built from 13 residues. With V trimmed by 3 bases and J by 5 bases, 6 bases remained unmatched. CDR1 is GTSNPN and CDR2 is SVGIG in the germline V gene (reference sequence). The CDR3 nucleotides read TGTGCCTGGAGACAGGGGCGGGGATATGGCTACACCTTC. Translation: CAWRQGRGYGYTF. The full variable domain, rest sourced from reference TRBV30 and TRBJ1-2, is SQTIHQWPATLVQPVGSPLSLECTVEGTSNPNLYWYRQAAGRGLQLLFYSVGIGQISSEVPQNLSASRPQDRQFILSSKKLLLSDSGFYLCAWRQGRGYGYTFGSGTRLTVV.

The rearrangement joins TRBV4-1 to TRBJ2-3; 13 bases agree with TRBD2. After removal of 1 base from V and 3 bases from J, the junction contained 7 bases not matched to a gene. Germline values: CDR1 MGHRA, CDR2 YSYEKL. CDR3 length: 18 amino acids. In nucleotides, the CDR3 is TGCGCCAGCAGCCAAGGACGACTAGCGGGGGGCCCTACAGATACGCAGTATTTT. It encodes CASSQGRLAGGPTDTQYF.

This sequence joins TRBV12-5 and TRBJ1-2; unclear D gene. The CDR3 is made up of 12 amino acids. Germline V gene lookup returns CDR1 LGHNT and CDR2 FRNRAP. V was clipped by 5 bases and J by 8 bases, with 12 bases between them. The CDR3 loop is CASGIDVGGYTF. The CDR3 DNA is TGTGCTAGTGGTATAGATGTGGGGGGCTACACCTTC. Looking up the rest from reference TRBV12-5 and TRBJ1-2 gives the full variable domain: DARVTQTPRHKVTEMGQEVTMRCQPILGHNTVFWYRQTMMQGLELLAYFRNRAPLDDSGMPKDRFSAEMPDATLATLKIQPSEPRDSAVYFCASGIDVGGYTFGSGTRLTVV.

The rearrangement links TRBV5-6 to TRBJ2-7, with 8 bases identical to TRBD1. The J segment lost 3 bases and the V segment lost 10 bases, leaving 12 bases of the junction unmatched. CDR1 is SGHDT, CDR2 YYEEEE, per germline. CDR3 length: 14 amino acids. The DNA of the CDR3 is TGTGCCGGGTCCCAGGGGGCTAGGGGCTACGAGCAGTACTTC. Its translation: CAGSQGARGYEQYF.

V and J are TRBV6-5 and TRBJ2-7, with D perhaps matching TRBD1 or TRBD2 (6 bases each). This CDR3 has 14 residues. CDR1 and CDR2 from the germline V gene are MNHEY and SVGAGI. Trimming left V 4 bases short and J 6 bases short, with 16 bases between. For the CDR3, the DNA is TGTGCCAGCAGTTCTTTTATACAGGGAGGCGAGCAGTACTTC. Its protein product is CASSSFIQGGEQYF.

The chain is built from TRBV6-5 and TRBJ1-4; D might be TRBD1 (5 bases). Germline CDR1 and CDR2: MNHEY and SVGAGI. The CDR3 has 16 amino acids. Trimming shortened V by 0 bases and J by 5 bases, and 13 bases separated the two germline ends. The CDR3 region is CASSYSSGTTNEKLFF. CDR3 DNA: TGTGCCAGCAGTTACTCGAGTGGGACCACCAATGAAAAACTGTTTTTT.

The chain carries TRBV9 and TRBJ1-2; perhaps TRBD1 as D (6 bases). The CDR3 loop spans 15 amino acids. The V end was cut by 3 bases, the J end by 5 bases, with 17 bases between. Germline V gene lookup returns CDR1 SGDLS and CDR2 YYNGEE. The CDR3 sequence: CASSAHAGTLYGYTF. The CDR3 DNA reads as TGTGCCAGCAGCGCTCATGCCGGGACACTTTATGGCTACACCTTC. The whole variable domain, filled in from reference TRBV9 and TRBJ1-2, reads DSGVTQTPKHLITATGQRVTLRCSPRSGDLSVYWYQQSLDQGLQFLIQYYNGEERAKGNILERFSAQQFPDLHSELNLSSLELGDSALYFCASSAHAGTLYGYTFGSGTRLTVV.

The gene calls are TRBV10-1 and TRBJ2-5; D is possibly TRBD1 or TRBD2 (6 bases each). Trimming removed 5 bases from V and 5 bases from J, with 18 bases in between. The CDR3 runs 15 residues. Germline V gives CDR1 WNHNN, CDR2 SYGVQD (reference sequence). The CDR3 DNA sequence: TGCGCCAGCAGTCCTACAGGGAAAGGAGGGGAGACCCAGTACTTC. This sequence encodes CASSPTGKGGETQYF.

The chain couples TRBV7-2 to TRBJ1-5; TRBD1 might be the D (5 bases). The germline V gene encodes CDR1 SGHTA and CDR2 FQGNSA. Trimming took off 1 base at V and 3 bases at J, with 13 bases between the two ends. This CDR3 contains 16 residues. CDR3 sequence: CASSLGWGGNNQPQHF. In DNA form, the CDR3 reads TGTGCCAGCAGCTTAGGGTGGGGGGGGAACAATCAGCCCCAGCATTTT.

The rearrangement joins TRBV19 to TRBJ1-1; weak D call: TRBD1 (6 bases). The CDR3 length is 14 residues. Germline CDR1 is LNHDA and CDR2 is SQIVND (reference sequence). V shed 5 bases and J shed 8 bases, with 18 bases lying between them. The CDR3 DNA sequence: TGTGCCAGTAGTCCCCGGGGACACCAGCACGAAGCTTTCTTT. Its translation is CASSPRGHQHEAFF.

This clone was observed a few times. Other DNA sequences in this specimen translate into the identical CDR3. This chain joins TRBV20-1 and TRBJ1-2; D perhaps matches TRBD1 (5 bases). The V and J ends lost 2 bases and 5 bases respectively, with 6 bases between them. This CDR3 contains 11 residues. Germline V lookup: CDR1 DFQATT, CDR2 SNEGSKA (reference sequence). The CDR3 bases are TGCAGTGCTAGACAGGGTTATGGCTACACCTTC. As protein: CSARQGYGYTF.

This clone was recorded a few times. The chain has TRBV5-1 and TRBJ2-2; TRBD1 aligns across 7 bases. This CDR3 region has 14 residues. Trimming cost V 0 bases and J 7 bases; bases outside gene matches: 3. CDR1 SGHRS and CDR2 YFSETQ come from the germline V gene. DNA for the CDR3: TGCGCCAGCAGCTTGGGAACAGGGGTCGGGGAGCTGTTTTTT. Translation: CASSLGTGVGELFF.

This chain connects TRBV6-1 to TRBJ1-2, with D unresolved. Germline loops: CDR1 MNHNS, CDR2 SASEGT. V lost 7 bases and J 8 bases, leaving 17 bases between the germline ends. The CDR3 runs 13 residues. The DNA for the CDR3 is TGTGCCAGCATTGACCTCCCCCGGAGCGGCTACACCTTC. Protein: CASIDLPRSGYTF.

The chain employs TRBV9 and TRBJ1-2; D is unclear. The V and J ends lost 0 bases and 2 bases respectively, with 5 bases between them. Looked up from germline, CDR1 is SGDLS and CDR2 is YYNGEE. The CDR3 covers 13 residues. As DNA, the CDR3 is TGTGCCAGCAGCGTAGACAGAAACTATGGCTACACCTTC. Translation gives CASSVDRNYGYTF.

The rearrangement joins TRBV5-6 to TRBJ2-7; D ambiguous. V was shortened by 4 bases and J by 2 bases, with 19 bases between the two germline ends. The CDR3 is 16 amino acids. Germline loops: CDR1 SGHDT, CDR2 YYEEEE. CDR3 region: CASSPAGQRSPYEQYF. The CDR3 bases are TGTGCCAGCAGCCCCGCCGGCCAAAGGTCCCCCTACGAGCAGTACTTC.